The rows below give T cell receptor beta chains drawn from one sample of a study of vaccination and CD4 T cells after COVID-19. Their cognate antigens are unknown. TCRdb used MiXCR to reprocess the PCR reads, holding one entry per CDR3 protein. Found here are about 12,000 distinct CDR3 sequences, roughly 48% of them singletons; the top ten hold roughly 15%. The specimen was CD4+ T cells from blood, cultured in vitro. The receptors stem from a human donor who had recovered from COVID-19. CDR3s include the opening cysteine and the closing phenylalanine or tryptophan. A D gene is named only where the DNA matches it firmly. Clone sizes are given selectively: once, few, many, or a class where the clone is expanded.

d_gene	abundance	v_gene	j_gene	CDR3nt	CDR3aa
TRBD2	.	TRBV2	TRBJ2-3	TGTGCCAGCAGTGAGGGGACTAGCAGGAGCGCAGATACGCAGTATTTT	CASSEGTSRSADTQYF
TRBD1	.	TRBV2	TRBJ1-1	TGTGCCAGCAGTAGACAGGGGGCGATCCACACTGAAGCTTTCTTT	CASSRQGAIHTEAFF
.	.	TRBV6-1	TRBJ2-3	TGTGCCAGCAGTGAATCAGTAGCGGTTGGGGCAGATACGCAGTATTTT	CASSESVAVGADTQYF
.	.	TRBV20-1	TRBJ2-2	TGCAGTGCTAGAGACTGGCAGGGTTCGGCCGGGGAGCTGTTTTTT	CSARDWQGSAGELFF
.	.	TRBV7-2	TRBJ1-6	TGTGCCAGCAGCTCCCTCACCAAGGCCGTCTCACCCCTCCACTTT	CASSSLTKAVSPLHF
.	.	TRBV19	TRBJ1-4	TGTGCCAGTCAGGGACATAATGAAAAACTGTTTTTT	CASQGHNEKLFF
TRBD1	few	TRBV7-2	TRBJ2-7	TGTGCCAGCAGCCGAGGGGACAGAAATACGAAGGGGCAGTACTTC	CASSRGDRNTKGQYF
.	.	TRBV7-9	TRBJ2-1	TGTGCCAGCAGCTTCAGGCAGGCGGTAAGCTACAATGAGCAGTTCTTC	CASSFRQAVSYNEQFF
TRBD2	.	TRBV20-1	TRBJ2-3	TGCAGTGCAAATAGCGGGATTTTAGATACGCAGTATTTT	CSANSGILDTQYF
.	.	TRBV25-1	TRBJ1-5	TGTGCCAGCAGCCCTTCTAAGGGCAATCAGCCCCAGCATTTT	CASSPSKGNQPQHF
.	.	TRBV20-1	TRBJ1-1	TGCAGTGCTAGAGTCCCGGGGACGGTGAACACTGAAGCTTTCTTT	CSARVPGTVNTEAFF
.	.	TRBV7-2	TRBJ2-3	TGTGCCAGCAGCAAACAGGGTGGCCCCAGCCGAGATACGCAGTATTTT	CASSKQGGPSRDTQYF
.	few	TRBV6-1	TRBJ1-2	TGTGCCAGCAGGGCACAGTATGGCTACACCTTC	CASRAQYGYTF
.	few	TRBV7-3	TRBJ1-1	TGTGCCAGCAGCTTAAGGCCTACTTCCACTGAAGCTTTCTTT	CASSLRPTSTEAFF
TRBD1	few	TRBV7-9	TRBJ1-6	TGTGCCAGCAGCGCCGGGACAGGGTACTCACCCCTCCACTTT	CASSAGTGYSPLHF
.	.	TRBV5-1	TRBJ2-2	TGCGCCAGCAGCTTGGGAGTAGGGGTGAACACCGGGGAGCTGTTTTTT	CASSLGVGVNTGELFF
TRBD1	.	TRBV19	TRBJ1-1	TGTGCCAGTAGTCCTGGGACAGCCTCGGCGGCTTTCTTT	CASSPGTASAAFF
TRBD1	few	TRBV24-1	TRBJ1-1	TGTGCCACCGGGACAGGGGGCCAGAACACTGAAGCTTTCTTT	CATGTGGQNTEAFF
.	.	TRBV10-3	TRBJ1-2	TGTGCCATCAGTTCAGACTATGGCTACACCTTC	CAISSDYGYTF
.	.	TRBV7-2	TRBJ1-6	TGTGCCAGCAGCTTAACAGGAAGGCCACCCCTCCACTTT	CASSLTGRPPLHF
TRBD1	.	TRBV7-9	TRBJ1-5	TGTGCCAGCAGCACAGGGGGCCGGCAGCCCCAGCATTTT	CASSTGGRQPQHF
.	.	TRBV18	TRBJ1-1	TGTGCCAGCTCACCACCACGGTCAGGCGCGCAGAACACTGAAGCTTTCTTT	CASSPPRSGAQNTEAFF
.	large	TRBV6-2/TRBV6-3	TRBJ2-7	TGTGCCAGCAGTCAGTCTAGCGAGCAGTACTTC	CASSQSSEQYF
TRBD1	.	TRBV7-2	TRBJ1-4	TGTGCCAGCAGCCGGGGACAGAATGAAAAACTGTTTTTT	CASSRGQNEKLFF
.	.	TRBV6-1	TRBJ2-1	TGTGCCAGCACTCGGGGGAGCTCCTACAATGAGCAGTTCTTC	CASTRGSSYNEQFF
TRBD2	few	TRBV20-1	TRBJ2-5	TGCAGTGCAACCGGGACTAGTACTCAGACCCAGTACTTC	CSATGTSTQTQYF
TRBD2	.	TRBV4-2	TRBJ2-7	TGTGCCAGCAGCCAAGATGGGCTAGCGGGGGGCCTGGGGAACTACGAGCAGTACTTC	CASSQDGLAGGLGNYEQYF
.	.	TRBV7-2	TRBJ1-4	TGTGCCAGCAGCACTCGTGGGGGCGAACTGTTTTTT	CASSTRGGELFF
TRBD1	once	TRBV19	TRBJ1-3	TGTGCCAGTACCCCAGGGGGATCAGGAAACACCATATATTTT	CASTPGGSGNTIYF
.	few	TRBV7-2	TRBJ2-7	TGTGCCAGCAGCTTAGCGCTCATGGCAGCCTACGAGCAGTACTTC	CASSLALMAAYEQYF
TRBD1	few	TRBV2	TRBJ1-2	TGTGCCAGCGCCCCGGACAGGGGCGTCTATGGCTACACCTTC	CASAPDRGVYGYTF
.	.	TRBV6-5	TRBJ1-1	TGTGCCAGCAGTTACTCGCCGGGTCTGGGAGCTTTCTTT	CASSYSPGLGAFF
TRBD1	.	TRBV7-2	TRBJ2-7	TGTGCCAGCAGCCGGGACAGCCGCACCTACGAGCAGTACTTC	CASSRDSRTYEQYF
.	few	TRBV6-1	TRBJ2-7	TGTGCCAGCAGCACCGGGACCGGGTCACGAGAGCAGTACTTC	CASSTGTGSREQYF
.	.	TRBV7-9	TRBJ1-3	TGTGCCAGCAGCGATCCGAGAAACACCATATATTTT	CASSDPRNTIYF
TRBD1	few	TRBV6-1	TRBJ2-7	TGTGCCAGCAGGAGGACAGGGGGTCATTACGAGCAGTACTTC	CASRRTGGHYEQYF
TRBD1	few	TRBV27	TRBJ2-1	TGTGCCAGCACCCACAGGGGCTCGACCTACAATGAGCAGTTCTTC	CASTHRGSTYNEQFF
.	.	TRBV25-1	TRBJ1-1	TGTGCCAGTAGGACATCTTCGAACACTGAAGCTTTCTTT	CASRTSSNTEAFF
.	.	TRBV18	TRBJ1-1	TGTGCCAGCTCACCGGAGCTACAACCGGCTGAAGCTTTCTTT	CASSPELQPAEAFF
.	few	TRBV7-8	TRBJ1-5	TGTGCCAGCAGCATACGGGGGAGCGGGGATCAGCCCCAGCATTTT	CASSIRGSGDQPQHF
.	.	TRBV19	TRBJ2-1	TGTGCCAGTAGTATGCTCGACAATGAGCAGTTCTTC	CASSMLDNEQFF
.	.	TRBV7-6	TRBJ1-2	TGTGCCGGCAGCCCTCAAACGGGGCCTAACTATGGCTACACCTTC	CAGSPQTGPNYGYTF
.	few	TRBV2	TRBJ2-7	TGTGCCAGCAGTGAAGTTTACGAGCAGTACTTC	CASSEVYEQYF
TRBD1	medium-sized	TRBV28	TRBJ1-6	TGTGCCAGCAGTTTCCAGACAGGGCGGCCCCTCCACTTT	CASSFQTGRPLHF
.	few	TRBV2	TRBJ1-6	TGTGCCAGCAGTGGCAGGGTGGGCAATTCACCCCTCCACTTT	CASSGRVGNSPLHF
.	.	TRBV24-1	TRBJ2-1	TGTGCCACCAGTGACCCCAACAATGAGCAGTTCTTC	CATSDPNNEQFF
.	.	TRBV6-2/TRBV6-3	TRBJ2-7	TGTGCCAGCAGTTACTCGCAGGGGGGCAACGAGCAGTACTTC	CASSYSQGGNEQYF
.	few	TRBV7-7	TRBJ1-1	TGTGCTAGCAGCTTAGAAGCGAACACTGAAGCTTTCTTT	CASSLEANTEAFF
.	.	TRBV30	TRBJ1-2	TGTGCCTGGAGTAGCCGGGGGTCGGGAAATGATGGCTACACCTTC	CAWSSRGSGNDGYTF
.	.	TRBV20-1	TRBJ2-7	TGCAGTGCTAGAGATCGATTAGCGCCAGCTGGGCACGAGCAGTACTTC	CSARDRLAPAGHEQYF
.	.	TRBV7-2	TRBJ2-7	TGTGCCAGCAGCTTAGCGGGGCTGGCGGGCGAGCAGTACTTC	CASSLAGLAGEQYF
TRBD1	few	TRBV20-1	TRBJ1-1	TGCAGTGCTTTCCGGGACAGGGGGAACACTGAAGCTTTCTTT	CSAFRDRGNTEAFF
.	.	TRBV19	TRBJ2-1	TGTGCCAGTAGTGGCTTACGGGGCCACTACGCTCGCGTTTCGAATGAGCAGTTCTTC	CASSGLRGHYARVSNEQFF
.	few	TRBV11-2	TRBJ1-4	TGTGCCAGCAGCTTTTCAGGGAACCGGGCTGAAAAACTGTTTTTT	CASSFSGNRAEKLFF
TRBD2	.	TRBV20-1	TRBJ2-3	TGCAGTGCTATACCGGGACTAGGGGCAGATACGCAGTATTTT	CSAIPGLGADTQYF
.	.	TRBV5-8	TRBJ2-1	TGTGCCAGCAGCTTGGTGACAGGTCCCTTTCTCTACAATGAGCAGTTCTTC	CASSLVTGPFLYNEQFF
.	.	TRBV19	TRBJ2-7	TGTGCCAGTAGTGAGAGGGCAGGTCGGTCCTACGAGCAGTACTTC	CASSERAGRSYEQYF
TRBD1	few	TRBV2	TRBJ1-1	TGTGCCAGCACCTCGACAGGGGGCGCGACTGAAGCTTTCTTT	CASTSTGGATEAFF
.	.	TRBV9	TRBJ1-1	TGTGCCAGCAGCGTAGAGGCAGTGAACACTGAAGCTTTCTTT	CASSVEAVNTEAFF
TRBD1	.	TRBV11-3	TRBJ1-2	TGTGCCAGCAGCTTAGAAGGACAGGGCGATAGCTACACCTTC	CASSLEGQGDSYTF